This T cell receptor beta chain was observed in a study of blood T cell repertoires in COVID-19. Across the whole study: Samples of COVID-19 (acute and convalescent) were obtained from the United States, Italy and Spain.

Original analysis: Counts of nucleated cells, estimated from reference gene primer amplification, were obtained. Using immunoSEQ multiplex PCR, the repertoire was profiled, and TCRdb retains in-frame clones only, with some absent. V and J calls and clone size follow that table, whereas D and trimming were derived from the DNA. The data hold 55,000 to 75,000 clones, with approximately 90% observed a single time. There are 14 residues in the CDR3. The germline V gene encodes CDR1 MNHEY and CDR2 SMNVEV (reference sequence). V dropped 2 bases and J dropped 0 bases, with 6 bases sitting between them. The chain has TRBV27 and TRBJ2-3; TRBD2 might be the D (6 bases). The TCR comes from a human donor in a cohort sampled during active COVID-19. Input material: peripheral blood. The DNA of the CDR3 is TGTGCCAGCAGTTTAGGGGGGAGCACAGATACGCAGTATTTT. Translation: CASSLGGSTDTQYF.